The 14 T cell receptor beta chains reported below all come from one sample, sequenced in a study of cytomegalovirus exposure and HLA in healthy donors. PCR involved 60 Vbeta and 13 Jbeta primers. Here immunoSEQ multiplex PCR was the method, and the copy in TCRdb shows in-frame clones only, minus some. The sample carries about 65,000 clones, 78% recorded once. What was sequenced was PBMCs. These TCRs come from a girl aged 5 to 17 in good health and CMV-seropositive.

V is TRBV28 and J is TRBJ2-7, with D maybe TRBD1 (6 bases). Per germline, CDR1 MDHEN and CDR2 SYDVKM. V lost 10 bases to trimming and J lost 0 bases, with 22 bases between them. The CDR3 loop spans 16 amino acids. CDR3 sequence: CAISSPSTRGSYEQYF. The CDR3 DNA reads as TGTGCCATATCTTCCCCTTCGACCAGGGGCTCCTACGAGCAGTACTTC.

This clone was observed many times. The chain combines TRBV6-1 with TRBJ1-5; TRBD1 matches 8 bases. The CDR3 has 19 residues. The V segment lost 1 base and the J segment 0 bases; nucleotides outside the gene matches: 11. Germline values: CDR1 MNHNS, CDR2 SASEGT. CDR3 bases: TGTGCCAGCAGTGAAGGAGTGGGGACAGGTTATTATAGCAATCAGCCCCAGCATTTT. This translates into CASSEGVGTGYYSNQPQHF.

CDR3: CASSIVPGRNEQFF. In DNA, the CDR3 is TGTGCCAGTAGTATAGTTCCAGGGAGGAATGAGCAGTTCTTC. The V call is TRBV19, the J call TRBJ2-1; maybe TRBD2 (6 bases). Trimming pared 1 base from V and 7 bases from J, leaving 11 bases between. CDR1 LNHDA and CDR2 SQIVND come from the germline V gene (reference sequence). The CDR3 loop spans 14 amino acids.

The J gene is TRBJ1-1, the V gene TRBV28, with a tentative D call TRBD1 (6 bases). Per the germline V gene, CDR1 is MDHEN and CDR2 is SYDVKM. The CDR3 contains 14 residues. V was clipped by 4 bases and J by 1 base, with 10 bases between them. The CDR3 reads CASSSGEGNTEAFF. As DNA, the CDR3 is TGTGCCAGCAGTTCAGGGGAAGGGAACACTGAAGCTTTCTTT.

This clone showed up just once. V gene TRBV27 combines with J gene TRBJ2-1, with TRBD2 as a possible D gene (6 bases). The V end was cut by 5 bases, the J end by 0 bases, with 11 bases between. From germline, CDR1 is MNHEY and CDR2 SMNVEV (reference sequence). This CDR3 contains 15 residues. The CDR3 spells CASSPAGRSYNEQFF. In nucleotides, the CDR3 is TGTGCCAGCAGTCCAGCGGGCCGCTCCTACAATGAGCAGTTCTTC.

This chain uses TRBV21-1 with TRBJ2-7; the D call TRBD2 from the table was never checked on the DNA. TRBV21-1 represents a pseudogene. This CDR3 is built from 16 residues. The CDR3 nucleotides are TGTGCCAGCAGCAAAGGTGAGCGGGAGTGCTCCTACGAGCAGTACTTC. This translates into CASSKGERECSYEQYF.

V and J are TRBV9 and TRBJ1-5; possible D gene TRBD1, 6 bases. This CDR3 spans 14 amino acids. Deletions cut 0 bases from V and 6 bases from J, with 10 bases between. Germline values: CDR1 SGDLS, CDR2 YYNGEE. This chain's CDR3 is CASSVAGDIQPQHF. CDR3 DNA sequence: TGTGCCAGCAGCGTAGCAGGGGATATTCAGCCCCAGCATTTT.

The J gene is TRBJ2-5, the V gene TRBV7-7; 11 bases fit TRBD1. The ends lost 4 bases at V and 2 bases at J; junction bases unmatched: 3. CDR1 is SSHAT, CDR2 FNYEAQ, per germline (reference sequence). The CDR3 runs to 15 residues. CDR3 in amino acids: CASSSRDRGQETQYF. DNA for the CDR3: TGTGCCAGCAGCTCCCGGGACAGGGGGCAAGAGACCCAGTACTTC.

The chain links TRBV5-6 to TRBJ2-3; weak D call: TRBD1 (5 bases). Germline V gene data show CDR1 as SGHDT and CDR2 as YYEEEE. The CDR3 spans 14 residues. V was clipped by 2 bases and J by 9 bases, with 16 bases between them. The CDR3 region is CASSLTLTAETQYF. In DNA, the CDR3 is TGTGCCAGCAGCTTAACACTGACAGCCGAGACGCAGTATTTT.

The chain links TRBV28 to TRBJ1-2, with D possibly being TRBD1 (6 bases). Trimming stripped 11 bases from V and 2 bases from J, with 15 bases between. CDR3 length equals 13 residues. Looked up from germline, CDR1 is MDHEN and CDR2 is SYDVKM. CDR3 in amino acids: CAVADSRNYGYTF. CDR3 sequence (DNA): TGTGCCGTCGCGGACAGCCGAAACTATGGCTACACCTTC.

In DNA form, the CDR3 reads TGCGCCAGCAGCCGGGACAGGGGAGAGTCTGCGGGAGGCTACACCTTC. The encoded protein is CASSRDRGESAGGYTF. The V gene is TRBV4-1, the J gene TRBJ1-2; 10 positions agree with TRBD1. The CDR3 sequence is 16 residues long. The trim removed 4 bases at V and 8 bases at J, leaving 13 bases unmatched. Germline assignment: CDR1 MGHRA and CDR2 YSYEKL.

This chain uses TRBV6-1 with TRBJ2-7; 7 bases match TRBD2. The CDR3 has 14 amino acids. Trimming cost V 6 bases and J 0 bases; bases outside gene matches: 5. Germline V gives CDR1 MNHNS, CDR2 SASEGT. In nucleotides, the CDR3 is TGTGCCAGCAGCTTAGCGGGCCTCTCCTACGAGCAGTACTTC. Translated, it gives CASSLAGLSYEQYF.

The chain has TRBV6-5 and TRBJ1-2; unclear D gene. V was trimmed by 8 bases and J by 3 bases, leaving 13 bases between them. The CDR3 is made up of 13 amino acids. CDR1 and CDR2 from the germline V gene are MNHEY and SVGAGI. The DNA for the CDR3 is TGTGCCAGCCGCACCGCCGGGTACTATGGCTACACCTTC. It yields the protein CASRTAGYYGYTF.

DNA for the CDR3: TGTGCCTGGAGTGTTTCACCGGGGGTCTACGAGCAGTACTTC. It codes for CAWSVSPGVYEQYF. This rearrangement joins TRBV30 to TRBJ2-7; perhaps TRBD2 as D (6 bases). The germline V gene has CDR1 GTSNPN and CDR2 SVGIG (reference sequence). The CDR3 covers 14 residues. Trimming shortened V by 0 bases and J by 3 bases, and 12 bases separated the two germline ends.